This T cell receptor beta chain was sequenced for a study of identical twins. TCRdb independently ran MiXCR on the 5' RACE reads; one entry per CDR3 protein. There are approximately 700,000 distinct CDR3 sequences in the sample; approximately 6.1% occur only once, and under 2% lies in the top ten. Material: naive T cells sorted from blood. This sequence originates from a man aged 18-30 years in good health.

The CDR3 coding sequence is TGTGCCAGCCCCCCAGCGGGGCGTTCTAGCACAGATACGCAGTATTTT. Translated: CASPPAGRSSTDTQYF. The rearrangement joins TRBV28 to TRBJ2-3, with 7 bases aligning to TRBD2. V dropped 8 bases and J dropped 0; count of bases not matched to a gene: 11. CDR3 length equals 16 residues. Germline CDR1 MDHEN, CDR2 SYDVKM.